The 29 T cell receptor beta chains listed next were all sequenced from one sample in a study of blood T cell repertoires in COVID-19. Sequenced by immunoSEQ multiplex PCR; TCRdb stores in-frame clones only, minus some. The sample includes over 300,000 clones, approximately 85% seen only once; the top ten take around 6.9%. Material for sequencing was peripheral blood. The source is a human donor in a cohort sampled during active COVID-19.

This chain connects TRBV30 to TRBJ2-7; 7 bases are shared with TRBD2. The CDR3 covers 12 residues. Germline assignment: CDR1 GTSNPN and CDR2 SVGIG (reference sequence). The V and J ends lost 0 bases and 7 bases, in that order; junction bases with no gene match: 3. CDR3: CAWSVGRGEQYF. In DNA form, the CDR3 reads TGTGCCTGGAGTGTAGGGCGGGGGGAGCAGTACTTC.

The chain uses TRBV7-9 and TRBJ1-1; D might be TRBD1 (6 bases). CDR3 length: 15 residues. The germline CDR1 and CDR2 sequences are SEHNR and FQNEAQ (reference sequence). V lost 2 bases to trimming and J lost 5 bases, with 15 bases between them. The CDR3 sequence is CASSLSGLGGTEAFF. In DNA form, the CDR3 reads TGTGCCAGCAGCTTATCGGGGCTAGGGGGAACTGAAGCTTTCTTT.

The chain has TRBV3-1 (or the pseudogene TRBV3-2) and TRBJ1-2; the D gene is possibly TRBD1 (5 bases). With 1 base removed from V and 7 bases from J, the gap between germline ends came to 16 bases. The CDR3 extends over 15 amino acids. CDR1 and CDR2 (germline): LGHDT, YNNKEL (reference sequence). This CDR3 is CASSQVAVLQGGYTF. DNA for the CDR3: TGTGCCAGCAGCCAAGTCGCGGTTTTGCAGGGTGGCTACACCTTC.

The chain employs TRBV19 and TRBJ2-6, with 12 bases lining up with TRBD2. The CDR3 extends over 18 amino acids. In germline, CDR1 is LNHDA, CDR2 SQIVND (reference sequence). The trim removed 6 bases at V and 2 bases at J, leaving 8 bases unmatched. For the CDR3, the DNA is TGTGCCAGTAGGGCCTATGGACTAGCGGGGACTGGGGCCAACGTCCTGACTTTC. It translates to CASRAYGLAGTGANVLTF.

The CDR3 reads CAWEPGQAKDTQYF. The CDR3 nucleotides read TGTGCCTGGGAGCCGGGACAGGCTAAGGATACGCAGTATTTT. This chain links TRBV30 with TRBJ2-3, with 8 nucleotides matching TRBD1. The germline CDR1 and CDR2 sequences are GTSNPN and SVGIG (reference sequence). CDR3 length equals 14 residues. V dropped 5 bases and J dropped 6; count of bases not matched to a gene: 10.

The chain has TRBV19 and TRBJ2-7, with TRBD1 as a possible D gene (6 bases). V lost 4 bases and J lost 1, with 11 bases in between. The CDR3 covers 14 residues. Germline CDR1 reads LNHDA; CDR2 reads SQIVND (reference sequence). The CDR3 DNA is TGTGCCAGTAGTACTGCACAGGGTTCCTACGAGCAGTACTTC. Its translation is CASSTAQGSYEQYF.

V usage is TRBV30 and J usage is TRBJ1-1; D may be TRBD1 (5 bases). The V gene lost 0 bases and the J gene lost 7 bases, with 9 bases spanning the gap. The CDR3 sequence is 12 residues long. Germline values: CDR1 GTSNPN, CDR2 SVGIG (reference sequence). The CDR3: CAWSVGALEAFF. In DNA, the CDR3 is TGTGCCTGGAGTGTAGGGGCCCTTGAAGCTTTCTTT. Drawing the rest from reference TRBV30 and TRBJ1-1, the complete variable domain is SQTIHQWPATLVQPVGSPLSLECTVEGTSNPNLYWYRQAAGRGLQLLFYSVGIGQISSEVPQNLSASRPQDRQFILSSKKLLLSDSGFYLCAWSVGALEAFFGQGTRLTVV.

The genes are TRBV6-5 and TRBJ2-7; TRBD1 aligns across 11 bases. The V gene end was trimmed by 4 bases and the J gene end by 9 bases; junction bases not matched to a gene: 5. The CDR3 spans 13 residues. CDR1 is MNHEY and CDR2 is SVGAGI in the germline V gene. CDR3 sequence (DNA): TGTGCCAGCAGTTCCGGGACAGGGGGAGGGCAGTACTTC. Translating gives CASSSGTGGGQYF.

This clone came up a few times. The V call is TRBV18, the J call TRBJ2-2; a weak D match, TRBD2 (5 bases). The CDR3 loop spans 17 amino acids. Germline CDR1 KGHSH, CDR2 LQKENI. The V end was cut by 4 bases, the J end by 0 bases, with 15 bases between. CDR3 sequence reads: CASSLNGLVANTGELFF. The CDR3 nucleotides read TGTGCCAGCTCACTAAACGGACTGGTCGCGAACACCGGGGAGCTGTTTTTT.

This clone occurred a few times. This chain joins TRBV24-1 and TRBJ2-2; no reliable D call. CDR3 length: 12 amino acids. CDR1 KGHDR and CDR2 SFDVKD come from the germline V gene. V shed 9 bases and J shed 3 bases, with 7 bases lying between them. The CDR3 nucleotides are TGTGCCACCTCACGGGACACCGGGGAGCTGTTTTTT. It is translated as CATSRDTGELFF.

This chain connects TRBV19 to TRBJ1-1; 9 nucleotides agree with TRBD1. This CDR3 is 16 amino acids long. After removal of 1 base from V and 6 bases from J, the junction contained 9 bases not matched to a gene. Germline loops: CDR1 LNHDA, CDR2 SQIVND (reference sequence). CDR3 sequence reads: CASSIVTGGTRSEAFF. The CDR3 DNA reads TGTGCCAGTAGTATAGTCACAGGGGGCACGAGGTCTGAAGCTTTCTTT.

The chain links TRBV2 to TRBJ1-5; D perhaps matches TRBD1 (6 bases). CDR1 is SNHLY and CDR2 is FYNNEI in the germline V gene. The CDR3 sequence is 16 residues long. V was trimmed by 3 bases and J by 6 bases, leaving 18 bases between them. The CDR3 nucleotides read TGTGCCAGCAGTGAGGAGATGGCAGGGGCAACTCAGCCCCAGCATTTT. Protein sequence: CASSEEMAGATQPQHF.

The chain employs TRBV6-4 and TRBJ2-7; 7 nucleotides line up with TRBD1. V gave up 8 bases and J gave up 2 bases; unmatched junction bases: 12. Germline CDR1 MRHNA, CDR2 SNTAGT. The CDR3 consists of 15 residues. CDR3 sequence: CASSVLFGTAYEQYF. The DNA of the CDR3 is TGTGCCAGCTCCGTGCTGTTCGGGACAGCCTACGAGCAGTACTTC.

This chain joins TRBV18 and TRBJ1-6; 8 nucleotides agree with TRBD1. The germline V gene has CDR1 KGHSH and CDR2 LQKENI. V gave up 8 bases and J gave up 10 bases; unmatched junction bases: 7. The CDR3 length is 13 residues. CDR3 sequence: CASVPTGGSPLHF. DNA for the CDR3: TGTGCCAGCGTTCCCACAGGGGGATCACCCCTCCACTTT.

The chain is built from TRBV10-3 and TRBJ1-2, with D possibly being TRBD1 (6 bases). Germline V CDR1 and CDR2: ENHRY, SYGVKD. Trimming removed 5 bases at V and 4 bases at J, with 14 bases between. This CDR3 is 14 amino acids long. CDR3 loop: CAISTGPLGYGYTF. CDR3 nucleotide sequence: TGTGCCATCAGTACAGGGCCTCTTGGCTATGGCTACACCTTC.

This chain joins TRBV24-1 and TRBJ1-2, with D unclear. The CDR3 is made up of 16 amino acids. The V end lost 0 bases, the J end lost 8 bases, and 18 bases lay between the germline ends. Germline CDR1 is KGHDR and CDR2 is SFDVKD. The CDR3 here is CATSDLPESQKEGYTF. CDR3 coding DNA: TGTGCCACCAGTGATTTGCCCGAATCCCAGAAGGAGGGCTACACCTTC.

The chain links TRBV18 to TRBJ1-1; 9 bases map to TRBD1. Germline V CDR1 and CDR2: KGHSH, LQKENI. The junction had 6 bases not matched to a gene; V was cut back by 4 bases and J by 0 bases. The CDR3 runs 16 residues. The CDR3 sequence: CASSRGQGTLNTEAFF. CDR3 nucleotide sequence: TGTGCCAGCTCACGAGGACAGGGGACTTTGAACACTGAAGCTTTCTTT.

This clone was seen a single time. CDR3 loop: CASSLMSGGSYNEQFF. The DNA of the CDR3 is TGTGCCAGCAGCTTAATGTCAGGGGGGTCATACAATGAGCAGTTCTTC. V usage is TRBV7-9 and J usage is TRBJ2-1; the D gene is possibly TRBD1 (7 bases). Germline assignment: CDR1 SEHNR and CDR2 FQNEAQ (reference sequence). Trimming removed 2 bases at V and 4 bases at J, with 15 bases between. The CDR3 sequence is 16 residues long. The full variable domain, with the rest looked up from reference TRBV7-9 and TRBJ2-1, is DTGVSQNPRHKITKRGQNVTFRCDPISEHNRLYWYRQTLGQGPEFLTYFQNEAQLEKSRLLSDRFSAERPKGSFSTLEIQRTEQGDSAMYLCASSLMSGGSYNEQFFGPGTRLTVL.

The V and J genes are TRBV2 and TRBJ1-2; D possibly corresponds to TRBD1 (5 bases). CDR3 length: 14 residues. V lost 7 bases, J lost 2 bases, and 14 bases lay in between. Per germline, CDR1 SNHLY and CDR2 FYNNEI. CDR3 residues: CASKSGKGNYGYTF. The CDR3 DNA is TGTGCCAGCAAGAGTGGGAAGGGGAACTATGGCTACACCTTC.

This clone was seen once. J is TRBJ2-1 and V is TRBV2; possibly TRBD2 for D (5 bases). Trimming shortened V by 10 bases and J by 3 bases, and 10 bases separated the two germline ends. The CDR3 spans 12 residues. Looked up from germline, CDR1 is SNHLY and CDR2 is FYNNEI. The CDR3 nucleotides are TGTGCCACCAACCGGGACTACAATGAGCAGTTCTTC. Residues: CATNRDYNEQFF. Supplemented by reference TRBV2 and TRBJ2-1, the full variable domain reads EPEVTQTPSHQVTQMGQEVILRCVPISNHLYFYWYRQILGQKVEFLVSFYNNEISEKSEIFDDQFSVERPDGSNFTLKIRSTKLEDSAMYFCATNRDYNEQFFGPGTRLTVL.

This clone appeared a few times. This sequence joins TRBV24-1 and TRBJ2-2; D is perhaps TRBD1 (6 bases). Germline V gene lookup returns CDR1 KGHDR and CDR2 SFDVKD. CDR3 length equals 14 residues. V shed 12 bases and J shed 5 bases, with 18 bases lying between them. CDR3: CAGRDTKVTGELFF. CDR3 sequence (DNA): TGTGCCGGCCGGGACACCAAGGTGACCGGGGAGCTGTTTTTT.

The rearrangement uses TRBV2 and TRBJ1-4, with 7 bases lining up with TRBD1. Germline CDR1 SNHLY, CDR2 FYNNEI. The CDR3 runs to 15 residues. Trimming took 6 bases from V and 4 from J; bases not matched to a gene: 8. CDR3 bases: TGTGCCAGCAGGGCGCGACAGGGAGGTAATGAAAAACTGTTTTTT. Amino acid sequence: CASRARQGGNEKLFF.

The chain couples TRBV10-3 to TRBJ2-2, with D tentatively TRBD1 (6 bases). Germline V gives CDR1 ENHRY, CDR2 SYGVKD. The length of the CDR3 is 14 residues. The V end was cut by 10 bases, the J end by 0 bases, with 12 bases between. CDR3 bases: TGTGCCACCGAACAGGGATCGAACACCGGGGAGCTGTTTTTT. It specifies CATEQGSNTGELFF.

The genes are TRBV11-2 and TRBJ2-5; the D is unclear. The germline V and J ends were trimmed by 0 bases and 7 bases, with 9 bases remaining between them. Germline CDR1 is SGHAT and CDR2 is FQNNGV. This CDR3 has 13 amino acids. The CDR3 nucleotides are TGTGCCAGCAGCTTAGAACTATTGGGGACCCAGTACTTC. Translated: CASSLELLGTQYF.

The CDR3 reads CASSVNREGPQHF. CDR3 in DNA: TGTGCCAGCAGCGTAAACAGGGAAGGGCCCCAGCATTTT. The chain employs TRBV7-2 and TRBJ1-5, with D maybe TRBD1 (6 bases). The CDR3 is 13 residues long. Germline loops: CDR1 SGHTA, CDR2 FQGNSA. The V end was cut by 5 bases, the J end by 9 bases, with 14 bases between.

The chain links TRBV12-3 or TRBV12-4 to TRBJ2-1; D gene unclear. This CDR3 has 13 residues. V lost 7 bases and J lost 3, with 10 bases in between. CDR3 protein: CASTLQFYNEQFF. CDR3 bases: TGTGCCAGCACCTTACAGTTCTACAATGAGCAGTTCTTC.

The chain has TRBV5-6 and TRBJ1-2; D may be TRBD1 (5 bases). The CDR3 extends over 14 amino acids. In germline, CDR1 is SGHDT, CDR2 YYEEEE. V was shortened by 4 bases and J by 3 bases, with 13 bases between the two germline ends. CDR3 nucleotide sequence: TGTGCCAGCAGCGGAGCCCTAGGGGACTATGGCTACACCTTC. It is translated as CASSGALGDYGYTF.

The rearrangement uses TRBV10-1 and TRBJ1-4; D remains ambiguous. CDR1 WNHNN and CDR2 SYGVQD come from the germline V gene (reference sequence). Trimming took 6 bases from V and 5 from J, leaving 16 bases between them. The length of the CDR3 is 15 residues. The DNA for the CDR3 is TGCGCCAGCAGCCACCCCGGTCCCATAAATGAAAAACTGTTTTTT. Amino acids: CASSHPGPINEKLFF.

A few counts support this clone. In nucleotides, the CDR3 is TGTGCCAGCAGCCAAGGGAGGGTTTTTATGAACACTGAAGCTTTCTTT. Translation gives CASSQGRVFMNTEAFF. This chain joins TRBV3-1 (or the pseudogene TRBV3-2) and TRBJ1-1; D not certain. Trimming removed 1 base at V and 0 bases at J, with 12 bases between. The CDR3 sequence is 16 residues long. Germline assignment: CDR1 LGHDT and CDR2 YNNKEL (reference sequence).